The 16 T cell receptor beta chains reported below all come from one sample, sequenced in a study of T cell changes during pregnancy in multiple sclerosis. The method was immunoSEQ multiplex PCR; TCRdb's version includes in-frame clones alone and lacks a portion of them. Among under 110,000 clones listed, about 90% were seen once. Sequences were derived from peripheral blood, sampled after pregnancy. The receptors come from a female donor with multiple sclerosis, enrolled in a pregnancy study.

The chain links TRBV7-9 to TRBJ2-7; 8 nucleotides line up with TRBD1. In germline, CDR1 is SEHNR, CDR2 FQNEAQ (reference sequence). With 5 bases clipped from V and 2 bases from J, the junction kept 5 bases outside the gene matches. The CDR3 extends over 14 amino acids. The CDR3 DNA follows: TGTGCCAGCAGCGCCTCAGGGGGCCCCTACGAGCAGTACTTC. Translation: CASSASGGPYEQYF.

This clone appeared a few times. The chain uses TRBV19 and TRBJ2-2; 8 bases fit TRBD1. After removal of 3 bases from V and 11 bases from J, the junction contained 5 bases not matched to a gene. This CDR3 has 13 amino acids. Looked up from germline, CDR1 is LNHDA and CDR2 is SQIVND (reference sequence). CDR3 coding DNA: TGTGCCAGTAGTATCAGGGGGACAGGAGAGCTGTTTTTT. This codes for CASSIRGTGELFF. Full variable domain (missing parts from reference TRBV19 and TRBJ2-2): DGGITQSPKYLFRKEGQNVTLSCEQNLNHDAMYWYRQDPGQGLRLIYYSQIVNDFQKGDIAEGYSVSREKKESFPLTVTSAQKNPTAFYLCASSIRGTGELFFGEGSRLTVL.

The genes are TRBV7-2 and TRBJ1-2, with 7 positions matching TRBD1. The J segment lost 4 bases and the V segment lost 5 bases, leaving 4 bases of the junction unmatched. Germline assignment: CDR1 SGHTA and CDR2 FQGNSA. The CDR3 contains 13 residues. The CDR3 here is CASSQGQAYGYTF. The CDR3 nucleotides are TGTGCCAGCAGCCAAGGACAGGCCTATGGCTACACCTTC.

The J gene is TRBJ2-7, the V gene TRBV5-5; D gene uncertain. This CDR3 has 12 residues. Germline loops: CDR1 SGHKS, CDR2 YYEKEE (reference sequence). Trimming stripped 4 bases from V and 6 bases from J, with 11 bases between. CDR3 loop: CASSPAPGEQYF. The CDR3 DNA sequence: TGTGCCAGCAGCCCCGCCCCAGGCGAGCAGTACTTC.

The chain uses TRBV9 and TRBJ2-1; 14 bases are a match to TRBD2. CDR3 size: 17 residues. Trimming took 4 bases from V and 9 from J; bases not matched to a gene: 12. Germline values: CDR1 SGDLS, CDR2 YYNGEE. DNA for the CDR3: TGTGCCAGCAGCTCTCCGGGGGGACTAGCGGGGGTTGGTGAGCAGTTCTTC. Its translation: CASSSPGGLAGVGEQFF.

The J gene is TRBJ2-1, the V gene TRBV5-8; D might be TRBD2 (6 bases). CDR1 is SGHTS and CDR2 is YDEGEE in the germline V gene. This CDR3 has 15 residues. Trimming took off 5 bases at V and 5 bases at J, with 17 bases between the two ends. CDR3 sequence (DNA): TGTGCCAGCAGAACCGGGACTCGATGGGACAATGAGCAGTTCTTC. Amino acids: CASRTGTRWDNEQFF.

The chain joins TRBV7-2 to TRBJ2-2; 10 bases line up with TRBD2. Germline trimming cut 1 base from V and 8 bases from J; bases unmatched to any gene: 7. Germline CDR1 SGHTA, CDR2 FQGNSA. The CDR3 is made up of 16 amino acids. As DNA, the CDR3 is TGTGCCAGCAGCTTAGGGAGCGGGAGGGTGATAGGGGAGCTGTTTTTT. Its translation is CASSLGSGRVIGELFF.

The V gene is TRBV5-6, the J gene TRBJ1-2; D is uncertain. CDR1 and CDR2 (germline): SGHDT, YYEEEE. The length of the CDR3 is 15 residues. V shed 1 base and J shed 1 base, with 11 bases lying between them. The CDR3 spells CASSLSRDFNYGYTF. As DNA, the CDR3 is TGTGCCAGCAGCTTGTCCAGAGACTTTAACTATGGCTACACCTTC. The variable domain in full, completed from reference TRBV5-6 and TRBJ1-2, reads DAGVTQSPTHLIKTRGQQVTLRCSPKSGHDTVSWYQQALGQGPQFIFQYYEEEERQRGNFPDRFSGHQFPNYSSELNVNALLLGDSALYLCASSLSRDFNYGYTFGSGTRLTVV.

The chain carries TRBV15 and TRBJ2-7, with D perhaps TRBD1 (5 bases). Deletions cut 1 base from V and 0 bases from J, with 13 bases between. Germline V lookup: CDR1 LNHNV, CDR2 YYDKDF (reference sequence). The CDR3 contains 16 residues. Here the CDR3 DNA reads TGTGCCACCAGCAGAGGCTTAGGGGAACACTCCTACGAGCAGTACTTC. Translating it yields CATSRGLGEHSYEQYF.

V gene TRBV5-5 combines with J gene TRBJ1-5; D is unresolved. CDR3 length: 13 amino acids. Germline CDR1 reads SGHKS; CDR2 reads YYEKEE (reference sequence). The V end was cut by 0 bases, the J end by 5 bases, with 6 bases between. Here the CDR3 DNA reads TGTGCCAGCAGCTTGGGTACATATCAGCCCCAGCATTTT. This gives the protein CASSLGTYQPQHF.

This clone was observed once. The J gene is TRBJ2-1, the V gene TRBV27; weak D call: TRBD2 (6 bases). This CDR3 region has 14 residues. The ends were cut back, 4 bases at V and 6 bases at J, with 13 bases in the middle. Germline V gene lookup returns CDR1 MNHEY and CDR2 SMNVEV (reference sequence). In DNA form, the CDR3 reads TGTGCCAGCAGTTCCCCAGGACTATTCAATGAGCAGTTCTTC. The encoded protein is CASSSPGLFNEQFF.

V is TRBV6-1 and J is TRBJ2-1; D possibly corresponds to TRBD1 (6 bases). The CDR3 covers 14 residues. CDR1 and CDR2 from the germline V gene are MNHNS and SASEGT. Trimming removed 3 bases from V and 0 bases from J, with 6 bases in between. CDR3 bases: TGTGCCAGCAGTGACAGGGGCTCCTACAATGAGCAGTTCTTC. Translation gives CASSDRGSYNEQFF.

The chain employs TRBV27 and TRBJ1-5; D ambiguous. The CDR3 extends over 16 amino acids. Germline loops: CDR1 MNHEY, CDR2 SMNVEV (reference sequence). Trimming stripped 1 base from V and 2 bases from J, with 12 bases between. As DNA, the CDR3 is TGTGCCAGCAGTTTATGGGGTGGACTCGGCAATCAGCCCCAGCATTTT. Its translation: CASSLWGGLGNQPQHF.

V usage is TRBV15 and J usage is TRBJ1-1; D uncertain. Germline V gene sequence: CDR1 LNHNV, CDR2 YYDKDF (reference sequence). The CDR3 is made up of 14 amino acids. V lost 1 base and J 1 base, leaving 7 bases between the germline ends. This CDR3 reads CATSRAVSNTEAFF. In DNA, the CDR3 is TGTGCCACCAGCAGAGCAGTGTCGAACACTGAAGCTTTCTTT.

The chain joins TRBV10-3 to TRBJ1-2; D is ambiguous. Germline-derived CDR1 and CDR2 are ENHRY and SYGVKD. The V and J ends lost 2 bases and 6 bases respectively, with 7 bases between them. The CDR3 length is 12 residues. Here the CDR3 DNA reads TGTGCCATCAGTGAGGTCGGGAATGGCTACACCTTC. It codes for CAISEVGNGYTF.

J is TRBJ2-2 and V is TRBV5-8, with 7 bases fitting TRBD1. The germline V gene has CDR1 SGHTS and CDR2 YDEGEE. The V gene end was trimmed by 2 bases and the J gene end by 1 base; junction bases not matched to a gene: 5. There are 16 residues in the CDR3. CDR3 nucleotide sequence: TGTGCCAGCAGCTTCGATGGGACAGAGAACACCGGGGAGCTGTTTTTT. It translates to CASSFDGTENTGELFF.